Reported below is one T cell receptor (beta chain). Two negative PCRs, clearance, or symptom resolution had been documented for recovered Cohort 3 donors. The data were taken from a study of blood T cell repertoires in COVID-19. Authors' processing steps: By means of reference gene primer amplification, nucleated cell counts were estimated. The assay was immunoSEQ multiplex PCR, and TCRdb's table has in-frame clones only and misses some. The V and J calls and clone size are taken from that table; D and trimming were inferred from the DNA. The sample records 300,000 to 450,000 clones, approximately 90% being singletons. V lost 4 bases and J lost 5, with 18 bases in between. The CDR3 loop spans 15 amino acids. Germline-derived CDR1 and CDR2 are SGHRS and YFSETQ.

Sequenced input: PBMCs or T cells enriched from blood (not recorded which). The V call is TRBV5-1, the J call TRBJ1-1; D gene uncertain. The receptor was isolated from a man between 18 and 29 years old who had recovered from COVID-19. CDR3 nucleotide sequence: TGCGCCAGCAGCCCTTCAGAGGGAGTAGGAACTGAAGCTTTCTTT. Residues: CASSPSEGVGTEAFF.